This T cell receptor (beta chain) was obtained from a study of beta chain features in type 1 diabetes. With regard to this clone: Antigen unknown.

Study-wide points: TCRB CDR3s from Type 1 diabetes patients were moderately but significantly shorter in all four CD4+ subsets.

CDR3 length equals 15 residues. V lost 4 bases, J lost 5 bases, and 5 bases stayed unmatched. In germline, CDR1 is ENHRY, CDR2 SYGVKD. Investigators reverse transcribed all isolated RNA, so they sequenced expressed TCRB transcripts. TCRdb keeps only in-frame clones here, not all; method: immunoSEQ multiplex PCR. Here the sample spans under 50,000 clones, roughly 70% being singletons. This TCR came from a woman younger than 35 with type 1 diabetes. This chain links TRBV10-3 with TRBJ2-5, with 12 positions matching TRBD1. Sequenced sample: Tregs from blood. The CDR3 DNA reads TGTGCCATCAGTGTGGGGACAGGGGGCCGGGAGACCCAGTACTTC. It specifies CAISVGTGGRETQYF.